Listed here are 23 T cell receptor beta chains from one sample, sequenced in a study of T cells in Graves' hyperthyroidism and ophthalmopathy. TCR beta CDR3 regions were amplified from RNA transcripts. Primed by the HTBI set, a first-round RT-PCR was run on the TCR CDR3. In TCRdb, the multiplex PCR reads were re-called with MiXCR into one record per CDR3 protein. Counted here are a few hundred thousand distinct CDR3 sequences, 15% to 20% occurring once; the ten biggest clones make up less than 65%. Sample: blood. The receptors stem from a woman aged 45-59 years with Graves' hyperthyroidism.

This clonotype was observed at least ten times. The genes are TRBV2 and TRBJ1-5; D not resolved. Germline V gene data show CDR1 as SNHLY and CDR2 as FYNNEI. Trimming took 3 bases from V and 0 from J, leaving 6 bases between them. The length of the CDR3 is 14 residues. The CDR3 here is CASSDLSSNQPQHF. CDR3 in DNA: TGTGCCAGCAGTGACTTGTCTAGCAATCAGCCCCAGCATTTT.

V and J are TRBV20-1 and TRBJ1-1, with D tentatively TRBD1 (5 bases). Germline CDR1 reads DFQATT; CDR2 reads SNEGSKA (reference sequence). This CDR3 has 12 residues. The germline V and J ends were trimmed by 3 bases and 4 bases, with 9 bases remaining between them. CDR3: CSASRDLTEAFF. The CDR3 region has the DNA TGCAGTGCTAGCAGGGATCTCACTGAAGCTTTCTTT.

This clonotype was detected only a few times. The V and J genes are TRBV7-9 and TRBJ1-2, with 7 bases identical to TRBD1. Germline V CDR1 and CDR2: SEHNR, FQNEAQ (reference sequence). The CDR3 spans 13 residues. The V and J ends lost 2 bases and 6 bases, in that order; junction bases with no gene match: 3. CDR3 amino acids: CASSLLRGNGYTF. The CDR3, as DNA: TGTGCCAGCAGCTTACTCAGGGGGAATGGCTACACCTTC.

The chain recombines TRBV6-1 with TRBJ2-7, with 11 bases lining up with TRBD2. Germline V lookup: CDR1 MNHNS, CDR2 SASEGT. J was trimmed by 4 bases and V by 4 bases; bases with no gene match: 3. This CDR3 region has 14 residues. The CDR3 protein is CASSVLAGEYEQYF. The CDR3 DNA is TGTGCCAGCAGTGTACTAGCGGGAGAATACGAGCAGTACTTC.

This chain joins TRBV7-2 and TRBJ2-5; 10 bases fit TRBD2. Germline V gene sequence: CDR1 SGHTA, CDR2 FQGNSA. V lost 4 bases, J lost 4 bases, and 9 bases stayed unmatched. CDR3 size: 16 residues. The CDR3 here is CASSSWTSGERETQYF. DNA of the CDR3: TGTGCCAGCAGCTCATGGACTAGCGGAGAGAGAGAGACCCAGTACTTC.

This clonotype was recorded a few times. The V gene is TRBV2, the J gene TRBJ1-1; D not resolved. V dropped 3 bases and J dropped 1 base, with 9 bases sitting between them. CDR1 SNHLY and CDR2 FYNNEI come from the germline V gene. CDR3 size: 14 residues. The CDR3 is CASSDNSTNTEAFF. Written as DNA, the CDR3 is TGTGCCAGCAGTGACAACAGCACGAACACTGAAGCTTTCTTT.

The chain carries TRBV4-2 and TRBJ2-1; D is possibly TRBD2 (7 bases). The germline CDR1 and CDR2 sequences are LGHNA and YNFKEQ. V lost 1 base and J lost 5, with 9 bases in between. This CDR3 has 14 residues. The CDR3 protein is CASSQGGGHNEQFF. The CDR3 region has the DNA TGTGCCAGCAGCCAAGGGGGGGGGCACAATGAGCAGTTCTTC.

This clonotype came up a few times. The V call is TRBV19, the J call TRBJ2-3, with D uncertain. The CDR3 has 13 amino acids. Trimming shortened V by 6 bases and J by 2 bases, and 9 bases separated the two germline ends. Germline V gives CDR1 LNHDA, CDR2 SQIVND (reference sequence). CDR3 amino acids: CASRPTDTDTQYF. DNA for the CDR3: TGTGCCAGTAGGCCAACAGACACAGATACGCAGTATTTT.

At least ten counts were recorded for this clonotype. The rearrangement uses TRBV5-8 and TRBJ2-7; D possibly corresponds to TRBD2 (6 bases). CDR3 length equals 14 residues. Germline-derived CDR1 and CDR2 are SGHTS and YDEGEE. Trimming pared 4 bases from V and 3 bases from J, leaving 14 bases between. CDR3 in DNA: TGTGCCAGCAGCCCAACCGGAGGGAACTACGAGCAGTACGTC. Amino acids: CASSPTGGNYEQYV.

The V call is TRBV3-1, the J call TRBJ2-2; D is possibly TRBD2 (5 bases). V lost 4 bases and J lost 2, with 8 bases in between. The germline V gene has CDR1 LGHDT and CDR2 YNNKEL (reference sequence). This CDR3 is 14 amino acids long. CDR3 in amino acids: CASSPGINTGELFF. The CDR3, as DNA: TGTGCCAGCAGCCCGGGAATCAACACCGGGGAGCTGTTTTTT.

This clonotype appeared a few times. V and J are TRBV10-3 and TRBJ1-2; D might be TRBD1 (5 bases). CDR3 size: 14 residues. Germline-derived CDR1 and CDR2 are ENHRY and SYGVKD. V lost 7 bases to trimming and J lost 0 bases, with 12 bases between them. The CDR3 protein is CAITAGQPNYGYTF. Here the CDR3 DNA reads TGTGCCATCACCGCTGGACAACCTAACTATGGCTACACCTTC.

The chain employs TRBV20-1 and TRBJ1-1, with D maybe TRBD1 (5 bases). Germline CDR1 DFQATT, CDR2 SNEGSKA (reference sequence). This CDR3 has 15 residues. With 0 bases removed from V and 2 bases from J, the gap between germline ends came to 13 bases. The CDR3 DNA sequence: TGCAGTGCTAGAGATTCTAGAGGGGTTAACACTGAAGCTTTCTTT. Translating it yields CSARDSRGVNTEAFF.

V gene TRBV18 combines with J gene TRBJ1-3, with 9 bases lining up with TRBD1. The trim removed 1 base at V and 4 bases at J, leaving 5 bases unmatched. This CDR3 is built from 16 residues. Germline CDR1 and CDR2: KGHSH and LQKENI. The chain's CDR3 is CASSPRGTGTGNTIYF. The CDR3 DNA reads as TGTGCCAGCTCACCACGGGGGACAGGGACCGGAAACACCATATATTTT. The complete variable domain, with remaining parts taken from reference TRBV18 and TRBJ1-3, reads NAGVMQNPRHLVRRRGQEARLRCSPMKGHSHVYWYRQLPEEGLKFMVYLQKENIIDESGMPKERFSAEFPKEGPSILRIQQVVRGDSAAYFCASSPRGTGTGNTIYFGEGSWLTVV.

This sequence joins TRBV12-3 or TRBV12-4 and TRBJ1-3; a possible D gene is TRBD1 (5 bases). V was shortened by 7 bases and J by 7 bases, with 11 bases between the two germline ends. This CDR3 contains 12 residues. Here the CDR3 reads CASTLGVNTIYF. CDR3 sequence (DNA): TGTGCCAGCACCCTGGGGGTGAACACCATATATTTT.

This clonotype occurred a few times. DNA for the CDR3: TGTGCCAGCAGCTCACAGAGTATAAAAAACATTCAGTACTTC. Translation gives CASSSQSIKNIQYF. This sequence joins TRBV7-2 and TRBJ2-4; D gene ambiguous. From germline, CDR1 is SGHTA and CDR2 FQGNSA. The CDR3 runs to 14 residues. Trimming cost V 4 bases and J 4 bases, with 11 bases left between them.

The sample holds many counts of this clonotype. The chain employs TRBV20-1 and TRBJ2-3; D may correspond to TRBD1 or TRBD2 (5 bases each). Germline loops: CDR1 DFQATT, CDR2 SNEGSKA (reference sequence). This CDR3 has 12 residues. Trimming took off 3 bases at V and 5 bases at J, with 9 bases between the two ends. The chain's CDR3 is CSASERGDTQYF. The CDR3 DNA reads TGCAGTGCTAGCGAGAGGGGAGATACGCAGTATTTT.

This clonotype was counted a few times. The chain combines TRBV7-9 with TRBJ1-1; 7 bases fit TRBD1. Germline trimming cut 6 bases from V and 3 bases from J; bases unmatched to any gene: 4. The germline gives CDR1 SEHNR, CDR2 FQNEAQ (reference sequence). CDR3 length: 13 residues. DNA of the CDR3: TGTGCCAGCAGACCTCAGGGGGACACTGAAGCTTTCTTT. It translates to CASRPQGDTEAFF. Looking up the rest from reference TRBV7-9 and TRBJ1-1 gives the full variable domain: DTGVSQNPRHKITKRGQNVTFRCDPISEHNRLYWYRQTLGQGPEFLTYFQNEAQLEKSRLLSDRFSAERPKGSFSTLEIQRTEQGDSAMYLCASRPQGDTEAFFGQGTRLTVV.

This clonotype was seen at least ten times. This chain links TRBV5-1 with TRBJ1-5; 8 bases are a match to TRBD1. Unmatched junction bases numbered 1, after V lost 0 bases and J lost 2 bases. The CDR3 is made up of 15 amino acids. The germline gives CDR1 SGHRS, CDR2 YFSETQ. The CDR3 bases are TGCGCCAGCAGCTTGGGGGGACAGGGCAATCAGCCCCAGCATTTT. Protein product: CASSLGGQGNQPQHF.

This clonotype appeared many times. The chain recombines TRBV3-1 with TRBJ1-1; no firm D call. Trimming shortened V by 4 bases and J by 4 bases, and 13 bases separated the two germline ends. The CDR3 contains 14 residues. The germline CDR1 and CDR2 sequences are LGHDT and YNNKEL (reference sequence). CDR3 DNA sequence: TGTGCCAGCAGCCCCCCTGTAGGTGTCACTGAAGCTTTCTTT. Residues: CASSPPVGVTEAFF.

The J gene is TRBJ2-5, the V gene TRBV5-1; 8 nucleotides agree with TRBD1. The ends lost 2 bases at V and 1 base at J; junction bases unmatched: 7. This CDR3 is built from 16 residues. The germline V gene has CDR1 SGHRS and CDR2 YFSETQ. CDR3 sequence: CASSFTGGWGQETQYF. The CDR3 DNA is TGCGCCAGCAGCTTCACAGGGGGATGGGGCCAAGAGACCCAGTACTTC.

CDR3 in amino acids: CASSPGDRKYEQYF. The DNA of the CDR3 is TGTGCCAGCAGTCCGGGGGACAGGAAGTACGAGCAGTACTTC. This rearrangement joins TRBV28 to TRBJ2-7; TRBD1 matches at 8 bases. V lost 5 bases and J lost 4; bases outside the gene matches: 7. Germline V gene lookup returns CDR1 MDHEN and CDR2 SYDVKM. The CDR3 spans 14 residues. Full variable domain (outside the CDR3, taken from reference TRBV28 and TRBJ2-7): DVKVTQSSRYLVKRTGEKVFLECVQDMDHENMFWYRQDPGLGLRLIYFSYDVKMKEKGDIPEGYSVSREKKERFSLILESASTNQTSMYLCASSPGDRKYEQYFGPGTRLTVT.

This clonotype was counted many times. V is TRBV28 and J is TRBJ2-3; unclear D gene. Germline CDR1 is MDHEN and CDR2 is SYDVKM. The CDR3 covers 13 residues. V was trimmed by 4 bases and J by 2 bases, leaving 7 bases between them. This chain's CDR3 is CASSWSITDTQYF. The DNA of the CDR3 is TGTGCCAGCAGTTGGTCGATCACAGATACGCAGTATTTT.

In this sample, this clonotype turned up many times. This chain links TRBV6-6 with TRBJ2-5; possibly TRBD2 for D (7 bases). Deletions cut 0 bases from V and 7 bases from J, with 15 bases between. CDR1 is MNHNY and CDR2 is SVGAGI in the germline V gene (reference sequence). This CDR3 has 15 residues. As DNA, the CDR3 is TGTGCCAGCAGTTACTCGCCCCTAGGGGGGGGGACCCAGTACTTC. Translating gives CASSYSPLGGGTQYF.